This TCR beta chain was identified in a study of cytomegalovirus exposure and HLA in healthy donors. Whole-study findings and limits: A later analysis showed HLA-associated TCR beta chains outstripping equally common others in clonal expansion. A previous analysis found most TCR beta V segments productive roughly 87% or roughly 30% of the time.

With respect to this clone: Its specificity is unknown. This may be a read error: a much more frequent sequence differs by one nucleotide.

Primers: 60 Vbeta forward and 13 Jbeta reverse. The assay was immunoSEQ multiplex PCR, and TCRdb's table has in-frame clones only and misses some. There are about 160,000 clones in the sample; approximately 81% occur only once, and approximately 1.6% lies in the top ten. This CDR3 has 15 amino acids. Germline V gene sequence: CDR1 MNHNY, CDR2 SVGAGI (reference sequence). Source material: PBMCs. The chain links TRBV6-6 to TRBJ2-7, with D possibly being TRBD2 (5 bases). The TCR was taken from a male donor in good health and CMV-seronegative. CDR3: CVSSYIGRGPYEQYF. CDR3 DNA: TGTGTCAGCAGTTACATCGGACGGGGTCCCTACGAGCAGTACTTC.